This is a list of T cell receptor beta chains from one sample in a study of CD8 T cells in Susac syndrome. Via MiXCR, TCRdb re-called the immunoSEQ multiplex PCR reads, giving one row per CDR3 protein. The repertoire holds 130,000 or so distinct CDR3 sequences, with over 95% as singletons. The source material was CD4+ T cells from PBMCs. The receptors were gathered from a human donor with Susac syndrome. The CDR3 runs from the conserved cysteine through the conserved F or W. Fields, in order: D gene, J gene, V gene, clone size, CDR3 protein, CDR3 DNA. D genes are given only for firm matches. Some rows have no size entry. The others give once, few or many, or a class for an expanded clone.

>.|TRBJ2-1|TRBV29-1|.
CSAHAFSQGGNEQFF
TGCAGCGCCCACGCCTTCTCGCAGGGGGGAAATGAGCAGTTCTTC
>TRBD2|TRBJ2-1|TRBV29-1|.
CSVSGLAGGPTYNEQFF
TGCAGCGTTAGTGGACTAGCGGGAGGGCCCACCTACAATGAGCAGTTCTTC
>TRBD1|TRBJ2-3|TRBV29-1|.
CSVVFRDRGADTQYF
TGCAGCGTGGTATTCCGGGACAGAGGAGCAGATACGCAGTATTTT
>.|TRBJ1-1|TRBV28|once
CASTLRAVNTEAFF
TGTGCCAGCACCCTTCGGGCAGTTAACACTGAAGCTTTCTTT
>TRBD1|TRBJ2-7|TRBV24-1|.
CATSTGTGSYEQYF
TGTGCCACCAGTACCGGGACAGGGTCCTACGAGCAGTACTTC
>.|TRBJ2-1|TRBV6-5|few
CASSYSREYNEQFF
TGTGCCAGCAGTTACTCCCGGGAGTACAATGAGCAGTTCTTC
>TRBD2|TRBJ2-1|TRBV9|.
CASSKTSGTYNEQFF
TGTGCCAGCAGCAAGACTAGCGGAACCTACAATGAGCAGTTCTTC
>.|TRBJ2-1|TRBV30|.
CACQTQRGSSYNEQFF
TGTGCCTGCCAAACACAAAGAGGGAGCTCCTACAATGAGCAGTTCTTC
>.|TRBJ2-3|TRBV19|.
CASSSQTHRQADTQYF
TGTGCCAGTAGTTCTCAGACTCACCGACAAGCGGATACGCAGTATTTT
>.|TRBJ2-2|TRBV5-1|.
CASSLVRVNTGELFF
TGCGCCAGCAGCTTGGTTAGGGTCAACACCGGGGAGCTGTTTTTT
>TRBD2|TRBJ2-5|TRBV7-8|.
CASSLDFPGLRETQYF
TGTGCCAGCAGCTTAGACTTTCCGGGACTACGGGAGACCCAGTACTTC
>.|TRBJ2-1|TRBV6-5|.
CASRQGWEQFF
TGTGCCAGCAGGCAGGGTTGGGAGCAGTTCTTC
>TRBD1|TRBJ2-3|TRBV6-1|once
CASSEFSGGAPDTQYF
TGTGCCAGCAGTGAATTCTCAGGGGGCGCCCCCGATACGCAGTATTTT
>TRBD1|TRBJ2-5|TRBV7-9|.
CASSRRTGGETQYF
TGTGCCAGCAGCAGACGGACAGGGGGGGAGACCCAGTACTTC
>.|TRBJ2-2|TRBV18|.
CASSPAGQFLGELFF
TGTGCCAGCTCACCGGCGGGACAGTTCCTCGGGGAGCTGTTTTTT
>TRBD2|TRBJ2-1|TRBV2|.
CASNAVAGGYNEQFF
TGTGCCAGCAATGCGGTCGCGGGAGGGTACAATGAGCAGTTCTTC
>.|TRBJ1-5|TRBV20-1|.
CSAKKSRDQPQHF
TGCAGTGCAAAAAAGTCCCGGGACCAGCCCCAGCATTTT
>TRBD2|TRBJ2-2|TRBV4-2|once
CASSPPLAGGTGELFF
TGTGCCAGCAGCCCCCCGCTAGCGGGAGGCACCGGGGAGCTGTTTTTT
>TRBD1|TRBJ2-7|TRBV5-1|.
CASSLDRATYEQYF
TGCGCCAGCAGCTTAGACAGGGCGACCTACGAGCAGTACTTC
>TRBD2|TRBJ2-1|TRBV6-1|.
CASRWTSGSAYNEQFF
TGTGCCAGCAGGTGGACTAGCGGTTCCGCCTACAATGAGCAGTTCTTC
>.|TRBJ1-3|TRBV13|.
CASSHQAGNTIYF
TGTGCCAGCAGCCATCAAGCTGGAAACACCATATATTTT
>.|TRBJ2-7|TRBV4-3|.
CASSQVIAFSYEQYF
TGCGCCAGCAGCCAAGTAATAGCATTCTCCTACGAGCAGTACTTC
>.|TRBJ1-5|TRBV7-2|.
CASSLREGDQPQHF
TGTGCCAGCAGCTTAAGGGAGGGGGATCAGCCCCAGCATTTT
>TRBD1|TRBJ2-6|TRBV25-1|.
CASSESLGQGISGANVLTF
TGTGCCAGCAGTGAATCACTTGGACAGGGTATATCTGGGGCCAACGTCCTGACTTTC
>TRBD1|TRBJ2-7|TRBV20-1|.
CSALDRLASYEQYF
TGCAGTGCCCTGGACAGGCTTGCCTCCTACGAGCAGTACTTC
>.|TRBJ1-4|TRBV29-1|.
CSVDPEGKEKLFF
TGCAGCGTTGATCCCGAGGGGAAGGAAAAACTGTTTTTT
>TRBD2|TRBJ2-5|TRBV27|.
CASSPARTSGIMAQYF
TGTGCCAGCAGTCCCGCCCGGACTAGCGGGATCATGGCCCAGTACTTC
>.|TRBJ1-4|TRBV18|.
CASSPGTWEKLFF
TGTGCCAGCTCACCAGGGACTTGGGAAAAACTGTTTTTT
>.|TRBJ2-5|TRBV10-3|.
CAIRAEGVETQYF
TGTGCCATCCGGGCGGAGGGGGTGGAGACCCAGTACTTC
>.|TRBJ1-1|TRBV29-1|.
CSVGDNLNTEAFF
TGCAGCGTTGGGGACAATCTGAACACTGAAGCTTTCTTT
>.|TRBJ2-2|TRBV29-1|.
CSARGTSNTGELFF
TGCAGCGCAAGGGGGACATCTAACACCGGGGAGCTGTTTTTT
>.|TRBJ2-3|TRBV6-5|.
CASSYEGLSTDTQYF
TGTGCCAGCAGTTACGAGGGGCTCAGCACAGATACGCAGTATTTT
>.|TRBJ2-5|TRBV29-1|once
CSVELSIGLETQYF
TGCAGCGTTGAATTGTCCATAGGGTTAGAGACCCAGTACTTC
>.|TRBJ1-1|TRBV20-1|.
CSPRGAQTTEAFF
TGCAGTCCTAGGGGGGCGCAGACCACTGAAGCTTTCTTT
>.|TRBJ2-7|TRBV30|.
CAWAARANEQYF
TGTGCCTGGGCCGCCAGGGCCAACGAGCAGTACTTC
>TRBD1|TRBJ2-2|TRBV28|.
CASSRGLWTVQRDDSNTGELFF
TGTGCCAGCAGTAGGGGGCTATGGACAGTCCAACGCGATGATTCGAACACCGGGGAGCTGTTTTTT
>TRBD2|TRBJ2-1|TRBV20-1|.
CSARGPGLAYNEQFF
TGCAGTGCTAGAGGCCCGGGACTAGCCTACAATGAGCAGTTCTTC
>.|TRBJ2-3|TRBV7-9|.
CASRPGTTATDTQYF
TGTGCCAGCAGGCCCGGGACGACCGCCACGGATACGCAGTATTTT
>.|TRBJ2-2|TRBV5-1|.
CASSFRGNTGELFF
TGCGCCAGCAGCTTCAGGGGAAACACCGGGGAGCTGTTTTTT
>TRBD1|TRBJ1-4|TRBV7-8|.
CASSLWPRDRDLYSEKLFF
TGTGCCAGCAGCCTTTGGCCCCGGGACAGAGATCTATACAGTGAAAAACTGTTTTTT
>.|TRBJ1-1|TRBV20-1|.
CSAQGDTEAFF
TGCAGTGCCCAGGGTGACACTGAAGCTTTCTTT
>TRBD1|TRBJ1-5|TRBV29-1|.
CSVRTGGNNQPQHF
TGCAGCGTCCGGACAGGGGGGAACAATCAGCCCCAGCATTTT